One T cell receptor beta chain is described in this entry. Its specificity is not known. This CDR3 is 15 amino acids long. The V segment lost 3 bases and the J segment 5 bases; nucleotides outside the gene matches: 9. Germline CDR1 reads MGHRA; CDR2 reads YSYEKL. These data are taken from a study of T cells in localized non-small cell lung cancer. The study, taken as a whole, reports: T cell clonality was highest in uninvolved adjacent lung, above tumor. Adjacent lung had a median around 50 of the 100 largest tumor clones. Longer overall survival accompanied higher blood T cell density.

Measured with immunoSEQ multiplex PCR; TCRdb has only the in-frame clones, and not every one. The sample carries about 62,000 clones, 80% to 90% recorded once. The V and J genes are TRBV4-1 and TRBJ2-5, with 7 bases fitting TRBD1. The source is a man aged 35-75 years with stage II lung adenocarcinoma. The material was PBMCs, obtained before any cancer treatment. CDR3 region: CASSHLGRGPETQYF. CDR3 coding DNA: TGCGCCAGCAGCCACCTCGGAAGGGGGCCGGAGACCCAGTACTTC.